This TCR beta chain was sequenced for a study of blood T cell repertoires in COVID-19 (TCRdb year 2020). Some background on the complete study: Samples from collaborators originated in the United States, Italy and Spain and spanned both the acute and convalescent phases of COVID-19. The material from the prospective study consisted of cDNA or gDNA derived from T cells, B-cell-depleted T cells, or PBMCs. The dataset comprised deeply sampled blood TCRbeta repertoires from subjects exposed to, actively infected with, or recovered from COVID-19. The repertoires were released in a freely available public database meant as a resource for research on the immune response to SARS-CoV-2. The samples were drawn from the first 160 participants of the ongoing ImmuneRACE study and from about 1,200 subjects provided by 6 global collaborators. A de-identified subject ID, COVID-19 status, age in years and sex were almost always included in the sample metadata. Where HLA class I and class II types were available, the types were taken from metadata supplied by the sample provider, not from assay-based typing. General conclusions and limits of the study: How much clinical and demographic metadata was included differed by source and by participant, and the metadata was provided uncurated.

V has 5 bases trimmed and J has 9 bases trimmed; junction bases matching no gene number 17. Via the germline V gene, CDR1 is KGHSH and CDR2 LQKENI. There are 17 amino acids in the CDR3, from cysteine to phenylalanine inclusive. The only DNA kept is the CDR3, 51 bases in frame from the first base. Collaborating institutions collected whole blood in K2EDTA tubes following their own protocols. For TCRbeta analysis, collaborator samples were shipped as frozen whole blood, as isolated PBMCs, or as DNA extracted from either sample type. With regard to this clone: This receptor's antigen is unknown. Within one base of it there is no much larger clone, and no base qualities were kept.

TCRbeta CDR3 regions were amplified from genomic DNA using the immunoSEQ Assay, a bias-controlled multiplex PCR. Regarding the original processing steps: Nucleated cell counts per sample were estimated from amplification of reference gene primers within the assay. To quantify the absolute abundance of each unique TCRbeta CDR3 rearrangement, sequence reads were collapsed and filtered. For each sample, productive Simpson clonality was calculated by taking the square root of Simpson's diversity index across productive rearrangements. As stored in TCRdb, this immuneACCESS dataset retains in-frame rearrangements with V and J assigned. A fraction of the clones does not appear; measured against another copy, unresolved V genes explain less than half of the discrepancy, and the remainder lacks a known reason. The DNA gave D and trimming, while V, J and clone size come from that table. The sample has 110,000 or so clones on record, around 84% of them singletons. Roughly 8.1% of the sample rests with the top ten.

The TCR comes from a woman aged 40 to 50 with acute or convalescent COVID-19. The chain was built from TRBV18 and TRBJ2-1, with 9 bases aligning to TRBD2. The sample comprised peripheral blood. The CDR3 reads CASSSPAVAGGSSEQFF. The sequenced DNA is TGTGCCAGCTCATCGCCCGCAGTGGCGGGGGGGTCTAGTGAGCAGTTCTTC.